Listed below are T cell receptor beta chains from one sample, sequenced in a study of shared clonotypes between healthy human individuals. Some clones are missing from TCRdb's copy, which holds only in-frame ones; the method was immunoSEQ multiplex PCR. The sample holds around 700,000 clones, approximately 90% seen once. Sequencing input: naive CD8+ T cells sorted from blood. The receptors derive from a man younger than 45 in good health. CDR3s leave out the opening cysteine and the closing phenylalanine or tryptophan. D genes are given only for firm matches. The size entry is marked missing in some rows and otherwise reads once, few, many or a size class.

d_gene | j_gene | v_gene | abundance | CDR3aa
NA | TRBJ2-7 | TRBV13 | NA | ASSLKGVGYEQY
TRBD1 | TRBJ2-7 | TRBV28 | few | ASSSTLPTTGGISYEQY
TRBD2 | TRBJ2-1 | TRBV10-3 | NA | AMSSGGRSSYNEQF
NA | TRBJ2-1 | TRBV27 | NA | ASTPQRRNEQF
NA | TRBJ2-1 | TRBV28 | NA | ASSFRLVDEQF
TRBD2 | TRBJ2-3 | TRBV27 | NA | ASSLSYPGLPIRLATQY
TRBD1 | TRBJ2-7 | TRBV5-1 | once | ASSSGQGFYEQY
TRBD1 | TRBJ2-2 | TRBV7-6 | NA | ASGQGNTGELF
NA | TRBJ1-5 | TRBV19 | NA | ASSSGRNQPQH
TRBD2 | TRBJ2-5 | TRBV11-1 | NA | ASSLLPWQSSGSRETQY
TRBD1 | TRBJ2-7 | TRBV23-1 | NA | ASSQSRNRGTYEQY
TRBD1 | TRBJ2-1 | TRBV7-2 | NA | ASSPRDRFNEQF
TRBD1 | TRBJ2-3 | TRBV14 | NA | ASSYRRLTGGNPDTQY
NA | TRBJ1-1 | TRBV29-1 | NA | SVNRQDYTEAF
TRBD2 | TRBJ2-1 | TRBV10-3 | NA | AISDPEGYSGISYNEQF
TRBD2 | TRBJ2-7 | TRBV29-1 | NA | SEGLPLAEPYEQY
TRBD1 | TRBJ1-1 | TRBV6-6 | NA | ASRQGAATEAF